Shown below are 17 T cell receptor beta chains from a single sample sequenced in a study of cytomegalovirus exposure and HLA in healthy donors. PCR employed 60 Vbeta and 13 Jbeta primers. Sequencing was performed with immunoSEQ multiplex PCR; in TCRdb, only in-frame clones are kept and a portion is missing. The data hold around 140,000 clones, with 70% to 75% observed a single time. What was sequenced was PBMCs. These receptors originate from a male donor in good health and CMV-seronegative.

This chain connects TRBV18 to TRBJ2-7; TRBD1 aligns across 12 bases. The length of the CDR3 is 16 residues. The germline V gene has CDR1 KGHSH and CDR2 LQKENI. V was clipped by 3 bases and J by 7 bases; unmatched bases: 10. CDR3 nucleotide sequence: TGTGCCAGCTCACCTTTTATGGGACAGGGGGCAAGGGAGCAGTACTTC. Translation gives CASSPFMGQGAREQYF.

This clone was seen once. CDR3 coding DNA: TGTGCCAGCAGCTCGACAGGGGCGGCCAAAAAACTGTTTTTT. Its translation is CASSSTGAAKKLFF. This sequence joins TRBV7-9 and TRBJ1-4, with 8 bases aligning to TRBD1. The V gene's germline CDR1 is SEHNR and CDR2 FQNEAQ (reference sequence). The CDR3 length is 14 residues. The V segment lost 4 bases and the J segment 9 bases; nucleotides outside the gene matches: 7.

The CDR3 DNA reads TGTGCCAGTACCCCAACAGGGGAAAAGGAGGACGAGCAGTACTTC. It is translated as CASTPTGEKEDEQYF. V is TRBV19 and J is TRBJ2-7, with 7 bases lining up with TRBD1. The V gene end was trimmed by 7 bases and the J gene end by 5 bases; junction bases not matched to a gene: 14. Per germline, CDR1 LNHDA and CDR2 SQIVND (reference sequence). CDR3 length: 15 residues.

The genes are TRBV29-1 and TRBJ2-7, with D tentatively TRBD2 (5 bases). The CDR3 has 13 amino acids. The germline V gene has CDR1 SQVTM and CDR2 ANQGSEA. V was shortened by 0 bases and J by 1 base, with 7 bases between the two germline ends. Here the CDR3 reads CSVEDEGSYEQYF. CDR3 sequence (DNA): TGCAGCGTTGAAGATGAGGGATCCTACGAGCAGTACTTC.

The V and J genes are TRBV19 and TRBJ1-2; maybe TRBD1 (6 bases). The CDR3 loop spans 17 amino acids. V gave up 2 bases and J gave up 0 bases, with 16 bases separating them. Germline V lookup: CDR1 LNHDA, CDR2 SQIVND (reference sequence). The CDR3 loop reads CASSIRGALETNYGYTF. The CDR3 region has the DNA TGTGCCAGTAGTATACGGGGGGCGTTGGAAACTAACTATGGCTACACCTTC.

This clone has more than one count but fewer than ten. A read error may produce the germline difference seen at one junction end. This chain joins TRBV6-6 and TRBJ1-4, with 10 bases identical to TRBD1. Germline-derived CDR1 and CDR2 are MNHNY and SVGAGI (reference sequence). This CDR3 is built from 12 residues. The CDR3 reads CASSKTGGEHVF. CDR3 sequence (DNA): TGTGCCAGCAGTAAGACAGGGGGCGAGCATGTTTTT.

The chain carries TRBV28 and TRBJ1-1, with D uncertain. CDR1 is MDHEN and CDR2 is SYDVKM in the germline V gene. The CDR3 contains 13 residues. V gave up 1 base and J gave up 6 bases, with 9 bases separating them. CDR3 sequence reads: CASSLSGSPEAFF. The CDR3 DNA is TGTGCCAGCAGTTTATCGGGAAGCCCTGAAGCTTTCTTT.

The rearrangement links TRBV15 to TRBJ2-7, with D possibly matching TRBD2 (6 bases). Germline V lookup: CDR1 LNHNV, CDR2 YYDKDF (reference sequence). This CDR3 is 16 amino acids long. V was cut by 3 bases and J by 3 bases, with 18 bases left in between. In nucleotides, the CDR3 is TGTGCCACCAGCAGGGACCGCCTTTCGGGACTCTACGAGCAGTACTTC. Its protein product is CATSRDRLSGLYEQYF. Supplemented by reference TRBV15 and TRBJ2-7, the full variable domain reads DAMVIQNPRYQVTQFGKPVTLSCSQTLNHNVMYWYQQKSSQAPKLLFHYYDKDFNNEADTPDNFQSRRPNTSFCFLDIRSPGLGDTAMYLCATSRDRLSGLYEQYFGPGTRLTVT.

V gene TRBV7-9 combines with J gene TRBJ2-7; D perhaps matches TRBD2 (5 bases). Trimming took 1 base from V and 0 from J, leaving 7 bases between them. The germline gives CDR1 SEHNR, CDR2 FQNEAQ (reference sequence). The CDR3 extends over 14 amino acids. CDR3 nucleotides: TGTGCCAGCAGCTTAGTGGGGAGCTCCTACGAGCAGTACTTC. This encodes CASSLVGSSYEQYF.

The rearrangement links TRBV19 to TRBJ1-6; possible D gene TRBD1, 6 bases. Germline V gene lookup returns CDR1 LNHDA and CDR2 SQIVND (reference sequence). Trimming stripped 5 bases from V and 0 bases from J, with 11 bases between. The CDR3 sequence is 16 residues long. CDR3 sequence: CASSFRGRSYNSPLHF. For the CDR3, the DNA is TGTGCCAGTAGTTTCAGGGGACGCTCCTATAATTCACCCCTCCACTTT.

The chain is built from TRBV7-2 and TRBJ1-3; D unresolved. Trimming cost V 1 base and J 14 bases, with 15 bases left between them. The CDR3 sequence is 13 residues long. Per germline, CDR1 SGHTA and CDR2 FQGNSA. The CDR3 DNA reads TGTGCCAGCAGCTTAGATAATGACTCCCCGGTATATTTT. Translated: CASSLDNDSPVYF.

As DNA, the CDR3 is TGTGCCAGCAGCGAAAGAGCGGTTCCCGCCCCCAAAAACATTCAGTACTTC. Amino acids: CASSERAVPAPKNIQYF. The gene calls are TRBV7-8 and TRBJ2-4; maybe TRBD2 (5 bases). The CDR3 is 17 residues long. V was cut by 5 bases and J by 2 bases, with 19 bases left in between. Per the germline V gene, CDR1 is SGHVS and CDR2 is FQNEAQ.

V gene TRBV7-9 combines with J gene TRBJ1-2, with D perhaps TRBD1 (6 bases). The V and J ends lost 3 bases and 2 bases respectively, with 16 bases between them. In germline, CDR1 is SEHNR, CDR2 FQNEAQ (reference sequence). There are 16 residues in the CDR3. For the CDR3, the DNA is TGTGCCAGCAGCTTCGGGGGGGCGCGGGACAACTATGGCTACACCTTC. As protein: CASSFGGARDNYGYTF. The complete variable domain, with remaining parts taken from reference TRBV7-9 and TRBJ1-2, reads DTGVSQNPRHKITKRGQNVTFRCDPISEHNRLYWYRQTLGQGPEFLTYFQNEAQLEKSRLLSDRFSAERPKGSFSTLEIQRTEQGDSAMYLCASSFGGARDNYGYTFGSGTRLTVV.

CDR3 coding DNA: TGCGCCAGCAGCACCGGAGGAAGGATGAACACCGGGGAGCTGTTTTTT. Amino acids: CASSTGGRMNTGELFF. The chain carries TRBV5-1 and TRBJ2-2; a possible D gene is TRBD2 (5 bases). CDR1 is SGHRS, CDR2 YFSETQ, per germline. The CDR3 totals 16 residues. V lost 4 bases and J 1 base, leaving 14 bases between the germline ends.

The chain combines TRBV29-1 with TRBJ1-2; 7 bases fit TRBD1. The V gene's germline CDR1 is SQVTM and CDR2 ANQGSEA. J lost 2 bases, V lost 2 bases, and 5 bases had no gene match. The CDR3 extends over 14 amino acids. CDR3 protein: CSVERARGNYGYTF. The CDR3 coding sequence is TGCAGCGTTGAAAGGGCCAGGGGGAACTATGGCTACACCTTC.

CDR3 in DNA: TGTGCCAGCAGCCAAGGTGGCGGGACTAGCGATGAGCAGTTCTTC. It encodes CASSQGGGTSDEQFF. This chain joins TRBV4-2 and TRBJ2-1; 10 bases fit TRBD2. The ends lost 1 base at V and 8 bases at J; junction bases unmatched: 5. The CDR3 consists of 15 residues. Germline V lookup: CDR1 LGHNA, CDR2 YNFKEQ.

This chain's CDR3 is CASSPHGQSLSSGANVLTF. The DNA for the CDR3 is TGTGCCAGCAGCCCTCACGGACAGTCCCTAAGCTCTGGGGCCAACGTCCTGACTTTC. The V gene is TRBV7-3, the J gene TRBJ2-6, with D perhaps TRBD1 (6 bases). This CDR3 spans 19 amino acids. CDR1 and CDR2 from the germline V gene are SGHTA and FQGTGA. Trimming cost V 5 bases and J 0 bases, with 20 bases left between them. Variable domain in full (rest from reference TRBV7-3 and TRBJ2-6): GAGVSQTPSNKVTEKGKYVELRCDPISGHTALYWYRQSLGQGPEFLIYFQGTGAADDSGLPNDRFFAVRPEGSVSTLKIQRTERGDSAVYLCASSPHGQSLSSGANVLTFGAGSRLTVL.